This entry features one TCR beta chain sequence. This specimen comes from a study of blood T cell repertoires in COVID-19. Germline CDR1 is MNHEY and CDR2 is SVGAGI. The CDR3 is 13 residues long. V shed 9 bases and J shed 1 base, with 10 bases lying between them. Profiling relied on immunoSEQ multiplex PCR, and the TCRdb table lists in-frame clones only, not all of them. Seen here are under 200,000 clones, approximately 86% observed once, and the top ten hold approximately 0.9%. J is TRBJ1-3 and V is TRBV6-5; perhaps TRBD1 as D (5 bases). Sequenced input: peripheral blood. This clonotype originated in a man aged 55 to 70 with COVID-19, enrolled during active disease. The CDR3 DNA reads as TGTGCCAGTCGGAGGGGTTCTGGAAACACCATATATTTT. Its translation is CASRRGSGNTIYF.